One sample yielded the 29 T cell receptor beta chains listed below, sequenced in a study of human T cells and chemical hapten exposure. Time point denoted: pre-sensitization, week 0. Treatment specified: therapeutic diphenylcyclopropenone sensitization with weekly scalp DPC. In TCRdb, the RACE reads were re-called with MiXCR into one record per CDR3 protein. The sample yields roughly 100,000 distinct CDR3 sequences, 9.6% seen once. The sample consisted of whole blood, taken in connection with sensitization to the hapten diphenylcyclopropenone (DPC). These receptors were obtained from a woman between 40 and 50 years old with alopecia areata. Some clones in this sample may be carry-over from other donors' samples.

The rearrangement joins TRBV5-8 to TRBJ1-4; a possible D gene is TRBD1 (6 bases). The CDR3 has 13 residues. V lost 3 bases to trimming and J lost 11 bases, with 14 bases between them. Germline V gene sequence: CDR1 SGHTS, CDR2 YDEGEE. In nucleotides, the CDR3 is TGTGCCAGCAGCTGGACGACAGGAGAGAAACTGTTTTTT. It specifies CASSWTTGEKLFF.

This clonotype was observed at least ten times. The chain combines TRBV12-3 or TRBV12-4 with TRBJ2-5; D might be TRBD2 (5 bases). The V end lost 5 bases, the J end lost 0 bases, and 19 bases lay between the germline ends. The CDR3 is 17 residues long. The CDR3 DNA sequence: TGTGCCAGCAGTGGCGATAGGACTGCGCTGGACCAAGAGACCCAGTACTTC. As protein: CASSGDRTALDQETQYF.

In this sample, this clonotype turned up many times. V is TRBV7-8 and J is TRBJ2-1; 10 bases line up with TRBD2. V shed 8 bases, J shed 6 bases, and the junction held 4 bases outside the gene matches. Germline CDR1 and CDR2: SGHVS and FQNEAQ. There are 13 residues in the CDR3. The chain's CDR3 is CASGLAGANEQFF. The CDR3 DNA reads as TGTGCCAGCGGTCTAGCGGGGGCCAATGAGCAGTTCTTC.

This clonotype has ten or more counts. The chain carries TRBV28 and TRBJ2-5; the D is unclear. The V end was cut by 1 base, the J end by 5 bases, with 5 bases between. CDR3 length equals 12 residues. The V gene's germline CDR1 is MDHEN and CDR2 SYDVKM. In DNA form, the CDR3 reads TGTGCCAGCAGTTTATCGAGGGAGACCCAGTACTTC. Residues: CASSLSRETQYF.

The rearrangement links TRBV6-1 to TRBJ2-1; the D call may be TRBD1 or TRBD2 (5 bases each). The germline CDR1 and CDR2 sequences are MNHNS and SASEGT. CDR3 size: 12 residues. Trimming pared 5 bases from V and 9 bases from J, leaving 11 bases between. The CDR3 here is CASSQGPGEQFF. The CDR3 DNA reads TGTGCCAGCAGTCAGGGACCCGGTGAGCAGTTCTTC.

The gene calls are TRBV27 and TRBJ2-1, with 9 bases identical to TRBD1. The CDR3 contains 15 residues. Germline CDR1 is MNHEY and CDR2 is SMNVEV (reference sequence). After removal of 5 bases from V and 6 bases from J, the junction contained 8 bases not matched to a gene. CDR3 in amino acids: CASSAPGQGLNEQFF. CDR3 in DNA: TGTGCCAGCAGTGCCCCGGGACAGGGCCTCAATGAGCAGTTCTTC.

This clonotype was counted between two and nine times. The chain is built from TRBV4-3 and TRBJ2-3; 8 positions agree with TRBD2. The CDR3 extends over 19 amino acids. The germline gives CDR1 LGHNA, CDR2 YSLEER. V was clipped by 3 bases and J by 2 bases; unmatched bases: 16. In DNA form, the CDR3 reads TGCGCCAGCAGCCACCCTTCGGGGAGGTTAGCGGGGATCACAGATACGCAGTATTTT. Protein sequence: CASSHPSGRLAGITDTQYF.

This clonotype was observed many times. The rearrangement joins TRBV7-9 to TRBJ2-4; no definite D call. There are 11 residues in the CDR3. The germline CDR1 and CDR2 sequences are SEHNR and FQNEAQ (reference sequence). V lost 5 bases and J lost 8, with 7 bases in between. The CDR3 DNA is TGTGCCAGCAGCCAGGTGGACATTCAGTACTTC. Translation gives CASSQVDIQYF.

This clonotype was seen many times. The chain links TRBV20-1 to TRBJ2-7; 10 bases are a match to TRBD2. J was trimmed by 3 bases and V by 3 bases; bases with no gene match: 5. Germline V gives CDR1 DFQATT, CDR2 SNEGSKA (reference sequence). The CDR3 is made up of 14 amino acids. The CDR3 DNA follows: TGCAGTGCTAGTATAGCGGGGGGAAGCTACGAGCAGTACTTC. The encoded protein is CSASIAGGSYEQYF.

The V gene is TRBV7-9, the J gene TRBJ2-7; D may be TRBD1 (6 bases). The germline gives CDR1 SEHNR, CDR2 FQNEAQ (reference sequence). This CDR3 is built from 19 residues. The V end lost 3 bases, the J end lost 7 bases, and 31 bases lay between the germline ends. This CDR3 reads CASSLVALTDGTPSREQYF. CDR3 nucleotides: TGTGCCAGCAGCTTGGTCGCCCTTACTGACGGGACACCGAGTCGAGAGCAGTACTTC.

The V call is TRBV5-4, the J call TRBJ1-6, with TRBD1 matching 9 bases. The CDR3 has 14 amino acids. The J segment lost 10 bases and the V segment lost 3 bases, leaving 5 bases of the junction unmatched. The V gene's germline CDR1 is SGHNT and CDR2 YYREEE (reference sequence). In DNA form, the CDR3 reads TGTGCCAGCAGCTCCCGGGACAGGGTGTCACCCCTCCACTTT. It translates to CASSSRDRVSPLHF.

This clonotype was counted many times. V and J are TRBV29-1 and TRBJ2-1; D gene unclear. Between the trimmed V and J ends, which lost 4 bases and 0 bases, there was a span of 10 bases. CDR3 length equals 14 residues. The germline CDR1 and CDR2 sequences are SQVTM and ANQGSEA. In DNA, the CDR3 is TGCAGCGTTGGTACGACAAGCTCCTACAATGAGCAGTTCTTC. This codes for CSVGTTSSYNEQFF.

Ten or more counts support this clonotype. The chain links TRBV30 to TRBJ1-1; 9 nucleotides agree with TRBD1. J lost 2 bases, V lost 1 base, and 20 bases had no gene match. Germline CDR1 is GTSNPN and CDR2 is SVGIG (reference sequence). This CDR3 is 20 amino acids long. CDR3: CAWSGGWTGDIIAINTEAFF. As DNA, the CDR3 is TGTGCCTGGAGTGGTGGCTGGACAGGGGACATAATAGCCATAAACACTGAAGCTTTCTTT.

This sequence joins TRBV2 and TRBJ1-2, with 7 bases lining up with TRBD1. Germline V lookup: CDR1 SNHLY, CDR2 FYNNEI. The CDR3 covers 14 residues. The junction had 6 bases not matched to a gene; V was cut back by 5 bases and J by 3 bases. CDR3 amino acids: CASSSLGTDYGYTF. CDR3 nucleotide sequence: TGTGCCAGCAGTTCCCTCGGGACAGACTATGGCTACACCTTC.

This chain joins TRBV16 and TRBJ2-7; 8 bases map to TRBD1. CDR3 length: 13 residues. Trimming took 4 bases from V and 2 from J; bases not matched to a gene: 1. CDR1 is KGHSY, CDR2 FQNENV, per germline. CDR3 bases: TGTGCCAGCAGCCCGACAGGGGCCTACGAGCAGTACTTC. This codes for CASSPTGAYEQYF.

This clonotype was counted many times. The V and J genes are TRBV7-3 and TRBJ2-7; 7 bases fit TRBD1. Trimming removed 5 bases from V and 0 bases from J; junction bases left unmatched: 4. The V gene's germline CDR1 is SGHTA and CDR2 FQGTGA. The CDR3 has 14 residues. CDR3 sequence reads: CASSRTGGSYEQYF. CDR3 DNA sequence: TGTGCCAGCAGCAGGACAGGCGGCTCCTACGAGCAGTACTTC. Looking up the rest from reference TRBV7-3 and TRBJ2-7 gives the full variable domain: GAGVSQTPSNKVTEKGKYVELRCDPISGHTALYWYRQSLGQGPEFLIYFQGTGAADDSGLPNDRFFAVRPEGSVSTLKIQRTERGDSAVYLCASSRTGGSYEQYFGPGTRLTVT.

This clonotype was picked up many times. J is TRBJ2-7 and V is TRBV4-3; 10 nucleotides align to TRBD1. With 3 bases clipped from V and 2 bases from J, the junction kept 10 bases outside the gene matches. Germline CDR1 and CDR2: LGHNA and YSLEER. This CDR3 is 17 amino acids long. This CDR3 is CASSQGRTGGNPYEQYF. The DNA of the CDR3 is TGCGCCAGCAGCCAGGGTAGGACAGGGGGTAACCCCTACGAGCAGTACTTC.

The sample holds a few counts of this clonotype. The J gene is TRBJ1-2, the V gene TRBV7-9; D perhaps matches TRBD1 (6 bases). The V end was cut by 1 base, the J end by 6 bases, with 18 bases between. Germline V CDR1 and CDR2: SEHNR, FQNEAQ (reference sequence). This CDR3 spans 16 amino acids. CDR3 amino acids: CASSLGVQGMGHGYTF. Written as DNA, the CDR3 is TGTGCCAGCAGCTTAGGAGTGCAGGGGATGGGTCATGGCTACACCTTC.

This clonotype was picked up many times. The rearrangement joins TRBV27 to TRBJ1-3; D uncertain. The CDR3 covers 15 residues. The V end lost 5 bases, the J end lost 1 base, and 12 bases lay between the germline ends. CDR1 is MNHEY and CDR2 is SMNVEV in the germline V gene (reference sequence). CDR3 sequence reads: CASSPSKVSGNTIYF. CDR3 in DNA: TGTGCCAGCAGTCCTTCAAAGGTGTCTGGAAACACCATATATTTT.

This clonotype came up many times. The V and J genes are TRBV7-9 and TRBJ2-3; possible D gene TRBD2, 5 bases. This CDR3 has 19 residues. V lost 4 bases to trimming and J lost 4 bases, with 27 bases between them. Germline V lookup: CDR1 SEHNR, CDR2 FQNEAQ (reference sequence). The DNA of the CDR3 is TGTGCCAGCAGCTCCTACGAGGCGGCGGGTGGCTTGAGCGCAGATACGCAGTATTTT. Translation gives CASSSYEAAGGLSADTQYF.

This clonotype was observed a handful of times. The V and J genes are TRBV4-2 and TRBJ2-3; 7 bases line up with TRBD1. The V gene end was trimmed by 0 bases and the J gene end by 5 bases; junction bases not matched to a gene: 8. The CDR3 covers 16 residues. Germline V gives CDR1 LGHNA, CDR2 YNFKEQ. DNA of the CDR3: TGTGCCAGCAGCCAAGATCGGGCACAGGGGAAAGATACGCAGTATTTT. Protein sequence: CASSQDRAQGKDTQYF.

The sample holds a few counts of this clonotype. This sequence joins TRBV6-1 and TRBJ1-1; TRBD1 might be the D (5 bases). The V end was cut by 2 bases, the J end by 5 bases, with 18 bases between. The CDR3 totals 16 residues. Germline assignment: CDR1 MNHNS and CDR2 SASEGT. Written as DNA, the CDR3 is TGTGCCAGCAGTGAACCCCTGGAGGGACGGAGAACTGAAGCTTTCTTT. Its translation: CASSEPLEGRRTEAFF.

The chain links TRBV7-6 to TRBJ2-7, with 8 nucleotides matching TRBD2. CDR1 and CDR2 from the germline V gene are SGHVS and FNYEAQ. CDR3 size: 18 residues. Trimming at V came to 1 base and at J to 0 bases, leaving 11 bases not matched to a gene. The CDR3 DNA reads as TGTGCCAGCAGCTTAGGTAGCGGGGCCCTCGGGGGCTCCTACGAGCAGTACTTC. The encoded protein is CASSLGSGALGGSYEQYF.

In its sample, this clonotype was seen many times. This chain links TRBV25-1 with TRBJ2-7; no firm D call. Germline CDR1 MGHDK, CDR2 SYGVNS. Trimming removed 0 bases from V and 0 bases from J, with 9 bases in between. The CDR3 runs 15 residues. Written as DNA, the CDR3 is TGTGCCAGCAGTGAATATGGTAGGAGCTCCTACGAGCAGTACTTC. Its translation is CASSEYGRSSYEQYF.

This clonotype appeared many times. V is TRBV5-4 and J is TRBJ2-2, with D perhaps matching TRBD2 (6 bases). CDR3 length: 14 residues. Trimming cost V 7 bases and J 3 bases, with 13 bases left between them. Germline-derived CDR1 and CDR2 are SGHNT and YYREEE (reference sequence). CDR3 DNA sequence: TGTGCCAGCTCGACTAGTACGGACACCGGGGAGCTGTTTTTT. Translation: CASSTSTDTGELFF.

At least ten counts were recorded for this clonotype. The chain combines TRBV5-1 with TRBJ2-5; TRBD2 matches 10 bases. The CDR3 consists of 16 residues. CDR1 is SGHRS and CDR2 is YFSETQ in the germline V gene. J lost 5 bases, V lost 0 bases, and 7 bases had no gene match. Written as DNA, the CDR3 is TGCGCCAGCAGCTTGGCCCCTAGCGGGGGTGGTGAGACCCAGTACTTC. The encoded protein is CASSLAPSGGGETQYF.

This clonotype has just a few counts. This rearrangement joins TRBV24-1 to TRBJ1-2, with TRBD1 as a possible D gene (6 bases). The CDR3 runs to 15 residues. Trimming took off 4 bases at V and 4 bases at J, with 15 bases between the two ends. From germline, CDR1 is KGHDR and CDR2 SFDVKD. The CDR3 nucleotides are TGTGCCACCAGTGACTCCGGACAGCTCCCCTATGGCTACACCTTC. Residues: CATSDSGQLPYGYTF.

In DNA, the CDR3 is TGTGCCAGCAGTCTGAGCGTCACGGGGGGACAAAGGGATACGCAGTATTTT. As protein: CASSLSVTGGQRDTQYF. The chain carries TRBV6-1 and TRBJ2-3, with D possibly being TRBD2 (7 bases). V dropped 5 bases and J dropped 6 bases, with 24 bases sitting between them. Germline CDR1 is MNHNS and CDR2 is SASEGT. This CDR3 is 17 amino acids long.

This clonotype was counted a few times. The genes are TRBV6-1 and TRBJ2-6; 10 bases map to TRBD1. The CDR3 consists of 17 residues. Germline trimming cut 4 bases from V and 0 bases from J; bases unmatched to any gene: 3. Germline V CDR1 and CDR2: MNHNS, SASEGT. CDR3 sequence reads: CASSGDRGFSGANVLTF. The CDR3 DNA sequence: TGTGCCAGCAGTGGGGACAGGGGATTCTCTGGGGCCAACGTCCTGACTTTC.